The T cell receptor (beta chain) described here comes from a study of T cells in Graves' hyperthyroidism and ophthalmopathy. RNA transcripts were the template for amplifying TCR beta CDR3 regions. With the HTBI primer set, the TCR CDR3 went through a first round of RT-PCR. MiXCR was run by TCRdb on the multiplex PCR reads, yielding one entry per CDR3 protein. Here the sample spans 490,000 or so distinct CDR3 sequences, roughly 45% being singletons. Germline V gene lookup returns CDR1 SGHTA and CDR2 FQGNSA. Trimming left V 5 bases short and J 5 bases short, with 27 bases between. This CDR3 has 18 residues.

The sequence came from an adult woman with Graves' disease, either hyperthyroidism or ophthalmopathy (not recorded which). Sequences were obtained from peripheral blood or thyroid tissue (not recorded which). This chain joins TRBV7-2 and TRBJ2-5; TRBD2 is a possible D gene (6 bases). CDR3 nucleotide sequence: TGTGCCAGCAGCCGTATGGCGGGACCCGGGGAGTGGGTGGAGACCCAGTACTTC. Residues: CASSRMAGPGEWVETQYF.